This T cell receptor beta chain emerged from a study of PD-1 blockade in mismatch repair-deficient tumors. Overall study: All were previously treated, progressing patients with approximately 12 mismatch repair-deficient cancer types.

The V segment lost 2 bases and the J segment 2 bases; nucleotides outside the gene matches: 3. The CDR3 length is 14 residues. Germline V gene data show CDR1 as SEHNR and CDR2 as FQNEAQ (reference sequence). In the case of this clone: Its antigen is undetermined.

PCR or immunohistochemistry showed mismatch repair deficiency in every enrolled patient. TCR sequencing covered a few patients who responded to pembrolizumab. Notes on the study in general: After pembrolizumab, tumor-resident clones rose rapidly, then generally contracted before radiologic responses.

Clones were read by immunoSEQ multiplex PCR, and TCRdb kept only the in-frame ones, dropping some. The sample lists tens of thousands of clones; approximately 81% were seen once. The chain uses TRBV7-9 and TRBJ2-7, with 7 positions matching TRBD1. Specimen: peripheral blood, collected 12 weeks after starting pembrolizumab. The TCR sequence derives from an adult with mismatch repair-deficient cancer. Written as DNA, the CDR3 is TGTGCCAGCAGCTTAAGGGACAGCGCCTACGAGCAGTACTTC. Protein sequence: CASSLRDSAYEQYF.